This entry features one T cell receptor (beta chain) sequence. This sample is part of a study of T cell responses to AZD1222 COVID-19 vaccine. V lost 4 bases and J lost 3, with 14 bases in between. The V gene's germline CDR1 is SGHRS and CDR2 YFSETQ. The CDR3 extends over 15 amino acids. The assay was immunoSEQ multiplex PCR, and TCRdb's table has in-frame clones only and misses some. The table lists some 81,000 clones, 86% of them singletons, with more than 5% in the top ten. The chain employs TRBV5-1 and TRBJ1-5; weak D call: TRBD1 (6 bases). The TCR comes from an adult who received the AZD1222 COVID-19 vaccine. Here the sequenced sample was peripheral blood, taken 28 days after the second AZD1222 dose. In DNA form, the CDR3 reads TGCGCCAGCAGCCTGGTGGGGGGCACCAATCAGCCCCAGCATTTT. Residues: CASSLVGGTNQPQHF.